Below, 26 T cell receptor beta chains from the same sample are listed, as sequenced in a study of T cell responses to AZD1222 COVID-19 vaccine. Using immunoSEQ multiplex PCR, the repertoire was profiled, and TCRdb retains in-frame clones only, with some absent. The sample includes some 120,000 clones, approximately 90% seen only once; the top ten take 9.5%. Specimen: peripheral blood, collected 28 days after the second AZD1222 dose. All receptors derive from an adult who received the AZD1222 COVID-19 vaccine.

V and J are TRBV4-1 and TRBJ2-7, with D unclear. V gave up 1 base and J gave up 6 bases, with 13 bases separating them. The CDR3 sequence is 14 residues long. Germline V gene lookup returns CDR1 MGHRA and CDR2 YSYEKL. CDR3 DNA: TGCGCCAGCAGCCAAGGGTTTGTGAAAGGCGAGCAGTACTTC. Its translation: CASSQGFVKGEQYF.

This clone appeared a few times. The gene calls are TRBV3-1 (or the pseudogene TRBV3-2) and TRBJ1-6; 11 positions match TRBD1. Trimming removed 4 bases from V and 9 bases from J; junction bases left unmatched: 2. From germline, CDR1 is LGHDT and CDR2 YNNKEL (reference sequence). The length of the CDR3 is 14 residues. The CDR3 coding sequence is TGTGCCAGCAGCCGGACAGGGGGCGTTTCACCCCTCCACTTT. Its protein is CASSRTGGVSPLHF.

To note about this clone: Different DNA sequences within this sample yield the same CDR3. The chain couples TRBV2 to TRBJ1-3; maybe TRBD1 (5 bases). Trimming cost V 6 bases and J 2 bases, with 14 bases left between them. CDR1 is SNHLY and CDR2 is FYNNEI in the germline V gene. There are 15 residues in the CDR3. This CDR3 is CASRETGLTGNTIYF. The CDR3 DNA follows: TGTGCCAGCAGGGAAACAGGACTGACTGGAAACACCATATATTTT.

In this sample, this clone turned up once. J is TRBJ1-2 and V is TRBV6-4; D gene unclear. Trimming took 6 bases from V and 2 from J, leaving 10 bases between them. Germline CDR1 is MRHNA and CDR2 is SNTAGT. The CDR3 is 13 residues long. This CDR3 is CASSPDGNYGYTF. In DNA, the CDR3 is TGTGCCAGCAGCCCCGACGGAAACTATGGCTACACCTTC.

The chain couples TRBV6-1 to TRBJ1-2; no firm D call. This CDR3 has 14 residues. V shed 2 bases and J shed 4 bases, with 11 bases lying between them. Germline CDR1 is MNHNS and CDR2 is SASEGT. CDR3 in DNA: TGTGCCAGCAGTGAAATCCCCGCCCCCTATGGCTACACCTTC. The encoded protein is CASSEIPAPYGYTF.

The chain carries TRBV18 and TRBJ1-6, with D maybe TRBD1 (6 bases). CDR3 length: 14 residues. The V end lost 3 bases, the J end lost 6 bases, and 9 bases lay between the germline ends. Germline-derived CDR1 and CDR2 are KGHSH and LQKENI. The CDR3 loop reads CASSPLGANSPLHF. The CDR3 region has the DNA TGTGCCAGCTCACCCCTGGGGGCTAATTCACCCCTCCACTTT.

J is TRBJ1-5 and V is TRBV7-2, with D perhaps TRBD1 (5 bases). This CDR3 region has 15 residues. V was clipped by 0 bases and J by 0 bases, with 6 bases between them. Per germline, CDR1 SGHTA and CDR2 FQGNSA. Here the CDR3 reads CASSLARDSNQPQHF. CDR3 nucleotides: TGTGCCAGCAGCTTAGCCAGGGATAGCAATCAGCCCCAGCATTTT.

V and J are TRBV3-1 (or the pseudogene TRBV3-2) and TRBJ1-5; no clear D. CDR3 size: 13 residues. V lost 6 bases to trimming and J lost 9 bases, with 15 bases between them. Germline-derived CDR1 and CDR2 are LGHDT and YNNKEL (reference sequence). CDR3 DNA sequence: TGTGCCAGCAGTTCAACAAGGTCGCCGCCCCAGCATTTT. Translation gives CASSSTRSPPQHF.

J is TRBJ1-1 and V is TRBV7-2, with D unclear. The V and J ends lost 0 bases and 10 bases respectively, with 12 bases between them. Germline CDR1 is SGHTA and CDR2 is FQGNSA. This CDR3 spans 13 amino acids. The CDR3 DNA reads as TGTGCCAGCAGCTTAGCCCCAAGTTCGAGAGCTTTCTTT. Encoded protein: CASSLAPSSRAFF.

This sequence joins TRBV14 and TRBJ2-5, with D tentatively TRBD1 (6 bases). The V gene's germline CDR1 is SGHDN and CDR2 FVKESK. V was pared by 1 base and J by 4 bases, with 7 bases between. There are 13 residues in the CDR3. CDR3 sequence reads: CASSQVDRETQYF. For the CDR3, the DNA is TGTGCCAGCAGCCAAGTGGACAGAGAGACCCAGTACTTC. Filled out from reference TRBV14 and TRBJ2-5, the complete variable domain reads EAGVTQFPSHSVIEKGQTVTLRCDPISGHDNLYWYRRVMGKEIKFLLHFVKESKQDESGMPNNRFLAERTGGTYSTLKVQPAELEDSGVYFCASSQVDRETQYFGPGTRLLVL.

V usage is TRBV5-1 and J usage is TRBJ2-1; TRBD2 matches at 7 bases. There are 14 residues in the CDR3. In germline, CDR1 is SGHRS, CDR2 YFSETQ. Losses at the gene ends were 2 bases for V and 9 bases for J; bases not matched to a gene: 8. The CDR3 DNA reads TGCGCCAGCAGCTTAGGCGGGAGTCCCTTTGAGCAGTTCTTC. This translates into CASSLGGSPFEQFF.

This chain joins TRBV5-4 and TRBJ1-2; TRBD1 matches at 9 bases. The CDR3 is 16 residues long. Germline CDR1 and CDR2: SGHNT and YYREEE (reference sequence). Trimming removed 0 bases from V and 8 bases from J; junction bases left unmatched: 11. The CDR3 sequence: CASSLDHRGQRSGYTF. The CDR3 nucleotides read TGTGCCAGCAGCTTGGACCACAGGGGGCAGAGATCAGGCTACACCTTC.

The CDR3 DNA sequence: TGTGCCAGCAGCCCATATACAAATTATGAAGGAAACACCATATATTTT. The encoded protein is CASSPYTNYEGNTIYF. The chain has TRBV3-1 (or the pseudogene TRBV3-2) and TRBJ1-3; D remains unclear. CDR3 size: 16 residues. V lost 4 bases to trimming and J lost 4 bases, with 17 bases between them. CDR1 LGHDT and CDR2 YNNKEL come from the germline V gene (reference sequence).

In this sample, this clone turned up a few times. This chain links TRBV5-5 with TRBJ1-5; D remains unclear. Germline-derived CDR1 and CDR2 are SGHKS and YYEKEE (reference sequence). The CDR3 spans 13 residues. Deletions cut 0 bases from V and 3 bases from J, with 4 bases between. In DNA, the CDR3 is TGTGCCAGCAGCTTGGGTCCCAATCAGCCCCAGCATTTT. Amino acid sequence: CASSLGPNQPQHF.

The V and J genes are TRBV30 and TRBJ2-6; D is unresolved. Trimming stripped 1 base from V and 1 base from J, with 14 bases between. This CDR3 contains 17 residues. Germline V gives CDR1 GTSNPN, CDR2 SVGIG (reference sequence). This CDR3 is CAWSAVYTFSGANVLTF. For the CDR3, the DNA is TGTGCCTGGAGTGCAGTTTACACTTTTTCTGGGGCCAACGTCCTGACTTTC.

The chain joins TRBV19 to TRBJ1-5; TRBD1 aligns across 7 bases. In germline, CDR1 is LNHDA, CDR2 SQIVND (reference sequence). V shed 6 bases, J shed 2 bases, and the junction held 10 bases outside the gene matches. The CDR3 runs to 16 residues. The CDR3 spells CASSRQGLGRNQPQHF. CDR3 in DNA: TGTGCCAGTAGCCGACAGGGTTTGGGTCGCAATCAGCCCCAGCATTTT. Full variable domain (missing parts from reference TRBV19 and TRBJ1-5): DGGITQSPKYLFRKEGQNVTLSCEQNLNHDAMYWYRQDPGQGLRLIYYSQIVNDFQKGDIAEGYSVSREKKESFPLTVTSAQKNPTAFYLCASSRQGLGRNQPQHFGDGTRLSIL.

The chain couples TRBV5-5 to TRBJ2-7, with D unclear. The ends were cut back, 2 bases at V and 0 bases at J, with 9 bases in the middle. CDR1 SGHKS and CDR2 YYEKEE come from the germline V gene (reference sequence). This CDR3 spans 14 amino acids. The chain's CDR3 is CASSFSDGSYEQYF. The CDR3 bases are TGTGCCAGCAGCTTTTCGGACGGCTCCTACGAGCAGTACTTC.

CDR3 DNA sequence: TGCGCCAGCAGCCGAGCGACAGGGAGTAACTATGGCTACACCTTC. It codes for CASSRATGSNYGYTF. This rearrangement joins TRBV4-1 to TRBJ1-2; 7 bases agree with TRBD1. V lost 4 bases and J lost 1; bases outside the gene matches: 6. Germline CDR1 is MGHRA and CDR2 is YSYEKL. CDR3 length: 15 residues.

This clone was seen only once. This rearrangement joins TRBV7-9 to TRBJ1-4; no reliable D call. The CDR3 covers 12 residues. The germline V gene encodes CDR1 SEHNR and CDR2 FQNEAQ (reference sequence). Trimming left V 6 bases short and J 10 bases short, with 12 bases between. The CDR3 loop reads CASSSIDRKLFF. The CDR3 coding sequence is TGTGCCAGCAGTTCTATCGATCGAAAACTGTTTTTT.

The genes are TRBV11-2 and TRBJ2-1; D unclear. Germline CDR1 is SGHAT and CDR2 is FQNNGV. The CDR3 loop spans 15 amino acids. V was clipped by 5 bases and J by 8 bases, with 19 bases between them. DNA for the CDR3: TGTGCCAGCAGCATAGTACGGGTCCCTCGGGATGAGCAGTTCTTC. Its protein product is CASSIVRVPRDEQFF.

CDR3 DNA sequence: TGTGCCAGTAGAATCGGGTCACCCCTCCACTTT. It specifies CASRIGSPLHF. This rearrangement joins TRBV2 to TRBJ1-6; D gene unclear. Germline values: CDR1 SNHLY, CDR2 FYNNEI. The CDR3 length is 11 residues. V lost 9 bases to trimming and J lost 10 bases, with 10 bases between them.

V and J are TRBV19 and TRBJ2-7; 9 bases match TRBD2. Trimming took 8 bases from V and 2 from J; bases not matched to a gene: 7. Germline-derived CDR1 and CDR2 are LNHDA and SQIVND (reference sequence). This CDR3 contains 14 residues. CDR3 bases: TGTGCCAGTCGGGGGAGCGGGGGGACCTACGAGCAGTACTTC. Translated: CASRGSGGTYEQYF.

This rearrangement joins TRBV11-3 to TRBJ2-2; possible D gene TRBD2, 5 bases. This CDR3 has 15 amino acids. Germline-derived CDR1 and CDR2 are SGHNT and YENEEA. V was clipped by 5 bases and J by 0 bases, with 10 bases between them. The CDR3 region is CASSPRGTNTGELFF. The DNA of the CDR3 is TGTGCCAGCAGCCCCCGGGGAACGAACACCGGGGAGCTGTTTTTT.

The rearrangement uses TRBV27 and TRBJ1-2, with 8 bases matching TRBD1. Looked up from germline, CDR1 is MNHEY and CDR2 is SMNVEV (reference sequence). Trimming removed 5 bases from V and 4 bases from J; junction bases left unmatched: 12. The CDR3 loop spans 16 amino acids. CDR3 amino acids: CASSPYTGGPRYGYTF. The CDR3 DNA reads as TGTGCCAGCAGTCCATATACAGGGGGTCCGCGCTATGGCTACACCTTC.

The rearrangement uses TRBV7-2 and TRBJ2-5; a weak D match, TRBD1 (5 bases). The CDR3 loop spans 15 amino acids. In germline, CDR1 is SGHTA, CDR2 FQGNSA. V was trimmed by 1 base and J by 5 bases, leaving 14 bases between them. CDR3 DNA: TGTGCCAGCAGCTTAGGGGCAGGGCCCCAGGAGACCCAGTACTTC. It specifies CASSLGAGPQETQYF.

The chain carries TRBV6-5 and TRBJ1-2; 12 positions match TRBD1. The germline V gene encodes CDR1 MNHEY and CDR2 SVGAGI. This CDR3 contains 15 residues. V gave up 1 base and J gave up 7 bases; unmatched junction bases: 4. The CDR3 nucleotides read TGTGCCAGCAGTTACTTCGGGACAGGGGGCTTTGGCTACACCTTC. As protein: CASSYFGTGGFGYTF.